This TCR beta chain was captured by sequencing in a study of shared clonotypes between healthy human individuals. Study observations and caveats: Deeper or shallower sequencing was expected to change how clonotypes are shared among donors. A generally larger estimated richness was seen in naive subsets than in memory subsets.

Every subset had its genomic DNA shared out evenly among several immunoSEQ plates. For sorted subsets, 150 to 200 ng DNA per replicate equaled 30,000 or so T cell genomes. Clones were read by immunoSEQ multiplex PCR, and TCRdb kept only the in-frame ones, dropping some. The sample includes approximately 1,000,000 clones, 75% to 80% of them seen just once. This clone was detected only once. What it recognizes is unknown. Germline V lookup: CDR1 MNHNY, CDR2 SVGAGI (reference sequence). V was pared by 4 bases and J by 0 bases, with 6 bases between. The CDR3 contains 14 residues. The clonotype comes from a man in his late teens or twenties in good health. Some clones in this sample may be carry-over from other donors' samples. Material: memory CD4+ T cells from PBMCs. Subset meaning: CD45RA-negative fraction. The rearrangement uses TRBV6-6 and TRBJ2-2; no clear D gene. This chain's CDR3 is CASSWTPNTGELFF. CDR3 bases: TGTGCCAGCAGTTGGACCCCGAACACCGGGGAGCTGTTTTTT.